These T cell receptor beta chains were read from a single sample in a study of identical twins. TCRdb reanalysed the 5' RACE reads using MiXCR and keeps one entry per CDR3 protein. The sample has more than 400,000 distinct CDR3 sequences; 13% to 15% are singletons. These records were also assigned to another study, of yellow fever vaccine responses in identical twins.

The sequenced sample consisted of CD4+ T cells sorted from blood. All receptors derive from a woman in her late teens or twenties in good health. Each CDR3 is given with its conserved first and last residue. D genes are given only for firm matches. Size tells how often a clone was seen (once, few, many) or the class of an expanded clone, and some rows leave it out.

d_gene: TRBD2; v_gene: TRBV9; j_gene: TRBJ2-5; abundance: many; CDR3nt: TGTGCCAGCAGCGTGGGGGGGTTGGAGACCCAGTACTTC; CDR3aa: CASSVGGLETQYF
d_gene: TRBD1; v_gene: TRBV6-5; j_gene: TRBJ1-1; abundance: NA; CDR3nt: TGTGCCAGCAGTTACCAGACAGGGACCACTGAAGCTTTCTTT; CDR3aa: CASSYQTGTTEAFF
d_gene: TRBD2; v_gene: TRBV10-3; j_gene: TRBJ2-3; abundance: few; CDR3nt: TGTGCCATCAGTCCGACTAGCGCCTTCCCTCGAGGAATTACAGATACGCAGTATTTT; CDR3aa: CAISPTSAFPRGITDTQYF
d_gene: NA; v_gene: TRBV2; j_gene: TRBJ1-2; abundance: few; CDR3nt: TGTGCCAGCAGTGAGGTTTGGGGGCCGTATGGCTACACCTTC; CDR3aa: CASSEVWGPYGYTF
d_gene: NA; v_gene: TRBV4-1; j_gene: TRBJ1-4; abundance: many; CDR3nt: TGCGCCAGCAGCCAAGAGACAGAGGCAACTAATGAAAAACTGTTTTTT; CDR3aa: CASSQETEATNEKLFF
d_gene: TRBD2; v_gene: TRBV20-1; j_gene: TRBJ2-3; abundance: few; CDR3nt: TGCAGTGCTCGACTAGCGGGGGGGCCCAACACAGATACGCAGTATTTT; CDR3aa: CSARLAGGPNTDTQYF
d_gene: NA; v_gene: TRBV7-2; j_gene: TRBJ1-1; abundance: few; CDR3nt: TGTGCCAGCAGCTTAAGTTCGGGGAACACTGAAGCTTTCTTT; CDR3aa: CASSLSSGNTEAFF
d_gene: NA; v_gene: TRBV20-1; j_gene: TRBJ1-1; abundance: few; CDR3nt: TGCAGTGCCCACCGGGGGGGTATGAACACTGAAGCTTTCTTT; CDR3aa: CSAHRGGMNTEAFF
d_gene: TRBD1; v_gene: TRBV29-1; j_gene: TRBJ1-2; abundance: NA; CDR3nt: TGCAGCGACAGGGGTTGGGACTATGGCTACACCTTC; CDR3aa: CSDRGWDYGYTF
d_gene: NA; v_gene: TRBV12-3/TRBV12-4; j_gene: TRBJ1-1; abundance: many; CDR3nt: TGTGCCAGCAGCGAAGGGAGTCTGAACACTGAAGCTTTCTTT; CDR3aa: CASSEGSLNTEAFF
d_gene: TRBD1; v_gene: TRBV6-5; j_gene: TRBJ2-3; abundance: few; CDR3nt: TGTGCCAGCAGTCACGATACCGCAGGGGGGCAGTATTTT; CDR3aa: CASSHDTAGGQYF
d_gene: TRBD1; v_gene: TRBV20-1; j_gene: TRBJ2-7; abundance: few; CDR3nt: TGCAGTGCTAAGGGACAGGGGGCTTCCGAGCAGTACTTC; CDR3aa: CSAKGQGASEQYF
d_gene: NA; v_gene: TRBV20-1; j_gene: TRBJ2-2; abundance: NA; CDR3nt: TGCAGTGCTAGAGCTACAACCACCGGGGAGCTGTTTTTT; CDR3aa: CSARATTTGELFF
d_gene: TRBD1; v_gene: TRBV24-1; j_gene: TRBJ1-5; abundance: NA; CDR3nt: TGTGCCACCCGAGGGGGAGGGGGCCCCTATCAGCCCCAGCATTTT; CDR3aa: CATRGGGGPYQPQHF
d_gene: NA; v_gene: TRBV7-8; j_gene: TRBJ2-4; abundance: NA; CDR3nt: TGTGCCAGCAGCTTCGATACAAACATTCAGTACTTC; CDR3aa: CASSFDTNIQYF
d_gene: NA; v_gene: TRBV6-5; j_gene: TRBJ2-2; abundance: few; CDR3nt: TGTGCCAGCAGTTACGATTCCATGCGACAGGTTCAAACCGGGGAGCTGTTTTTT; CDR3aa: CASSYDSMRQVQTGELFF
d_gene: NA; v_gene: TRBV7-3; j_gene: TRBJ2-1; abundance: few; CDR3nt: TGTGCCAGCAGCTCGACTCAGCTCAATGAGCAGTTCTTC; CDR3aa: CASSSTQLNEQFF
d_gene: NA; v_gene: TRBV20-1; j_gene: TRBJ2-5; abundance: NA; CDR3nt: TGCAGTGCTAGTGGGACCCGAGACTCGCAAGAGACCCAGTACTTC; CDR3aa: CSASGTRDSQETQYF
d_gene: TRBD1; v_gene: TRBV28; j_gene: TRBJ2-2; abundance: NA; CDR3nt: TGTGCCAGTCGGACAGGGCTCCGCACCGGGGAGCTGTTTTTT; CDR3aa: CASRTGLRTGELFF
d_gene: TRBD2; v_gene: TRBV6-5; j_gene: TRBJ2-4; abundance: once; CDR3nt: TGTGCCAGCAGTTATCCCCTGACTAGCGCGCTGCCGGGCGGAAACATTCAGTACTTC; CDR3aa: CASSYPLTSALPGGNIQYF
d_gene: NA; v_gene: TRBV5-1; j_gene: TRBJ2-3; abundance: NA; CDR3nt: TGCGCCAGCAGTGAGGGCGAGTCGGTAGATACGCAGTATTTT; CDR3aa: CASSEGESVDTQYF
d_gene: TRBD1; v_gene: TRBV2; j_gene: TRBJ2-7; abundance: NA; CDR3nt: TGTGCCAGCACCCGGGACAGACTCTCCTACGAGCAGTACTTC; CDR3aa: CASTRDRLSYEQYF
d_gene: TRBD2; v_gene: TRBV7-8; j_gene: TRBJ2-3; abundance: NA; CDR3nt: TGTGCCAGCAGCCCCGGACTAGCGGGGGTATCTTTGGGCACAGATACGCAGTATTTT; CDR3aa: CASSPGLAGVSLGTDTQYF
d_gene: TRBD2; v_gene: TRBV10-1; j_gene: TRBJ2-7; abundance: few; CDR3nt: TGCGCCAGCAGTAATAGCGGGAGGTACGAGCAGTACTTC; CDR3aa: CASSNSGRYEQYF
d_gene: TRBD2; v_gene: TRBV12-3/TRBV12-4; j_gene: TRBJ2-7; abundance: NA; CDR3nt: TGTGCCAGCAGGGCTAGCGGCACCTACGAGCAGTACTTC; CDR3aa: CASRASGTYEQYF
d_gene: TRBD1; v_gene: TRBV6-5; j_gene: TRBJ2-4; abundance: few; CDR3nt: TGTGCCAGCAGTTCATCACAGGGGCAACCCAAAAACATTCAGTACTTC; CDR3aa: CASSSSQGQPKNIQYF
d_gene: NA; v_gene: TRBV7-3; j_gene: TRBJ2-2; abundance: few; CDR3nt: TGTGCCAGCAGCTCCCAGGCCGGGGAGCTGTTTTTT; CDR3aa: CASSSQAGELFF
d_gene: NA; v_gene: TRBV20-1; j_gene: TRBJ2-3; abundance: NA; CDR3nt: TGCAGTGCTTCCGGGACAACAGATACGCAGTATTTT; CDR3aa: CSASGTTDTQYF
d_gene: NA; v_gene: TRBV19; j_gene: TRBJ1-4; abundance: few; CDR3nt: TGTGCCACCAAATCCAGGGTGGTGGATAATGAAAAACTGTTTTTT; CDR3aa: CATKSRVVDNEKLFF
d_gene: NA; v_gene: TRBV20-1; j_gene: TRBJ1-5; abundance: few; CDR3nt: TGCAGTGCAAAACAAGGTTACAATCAGCCCCAGCATTTT; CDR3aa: CSAKQGYNQPQHF
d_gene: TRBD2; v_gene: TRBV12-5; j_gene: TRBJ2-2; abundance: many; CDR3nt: TGTGCTAGTGGTTTAGGGCTAGCGGCGAACACCGGGGAGCTGTTTTTT; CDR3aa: CASGLGLAANTGELFF
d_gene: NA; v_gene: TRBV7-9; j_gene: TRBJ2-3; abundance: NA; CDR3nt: TGTGCCAGCAGCTTAGGGGGACTTATCACAGATACGCAGTATTTT; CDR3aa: CASSLGGLITDTQYF
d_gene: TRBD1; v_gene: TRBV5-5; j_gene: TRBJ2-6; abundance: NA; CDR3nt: TGTGCCAGCGAAGACAGGGCTGGGGCCAACGTCCTGACTTTC; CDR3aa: CASEDRAGANVLTF